What follows is one T cell receptor beta chain and its context. The CDR3 runs to 14 residues. Trimming shortened V by 5 bases and J by 1 base, and 12 bases separated the two germline ends. The V gene's germline CDR1 is MDHEN and CDR2 SYDVKM. The data derive from a study of blood T cell repertoires in COVID-19. Study details: The samples span acute and convalescent COVID-19 from the United States, Italy and Spain.

In the study's own analysis: Counts of nucleated cells, estimated from reference gene primer amplification, were obtained. Profiled with immunoSEQ multiplex PCR; TCRdb holds only in-frame clones, not every one. The V and J calls and clone size were taken over from that table, and D and trimming were inferred from the DNA. Here the sample spans about 150,000 clones, about four fifths being singletons. The receptor was isolated from a man in his 60s with acute or convalescent COVID-19. The rearrangement links TRBV28 to TRBJ2-7, with a tentative D call TRBD2 (6 bases). Specimen: peripheral blood. The DNA of the CDR3 is TGTGCCAGCAGTCCCCGACTAGATTCCTACGAGCAGTACTTC. Its protein product is CASSPRLDSYEQYF.